These T cell receptor beta chains were read from a single sample in a study of blood T cell repertoires in COVID-19. The table came from immunoSEQ multiplex PCR; TCRdb's copy has only in-frame clones and leaves some out. Of about 100,000 clones detected, about 80% appear once; the ten largest clones hold less than 35%. Sequenced sample: peripheral blood. The source is a man in his sixties or seventies with active or convalescent COVID-19. The CDR3 runs from the conserved cysteine through the conserved F or W. D genes are given only for firm matches. Rows may omit the clone size; those that give it use once, few, many or a size class.

d_call: TRBD1
v_call: TRBV19
clone_size: -
j_call: TRBJ2-7
cdr3_aa: CASSSRTGYEQYF
cdr3_nt: TGTGCCAGTAGTTCGCGGACAGGCTACGAGCAGTACTTC

d_call: -
v_call: TRBV24-1
clone_size: -
j_call: TRBJ1-5
cdr3_aa: CATSDHRQASNQPQHF
cdr3_nt: TGTGCCACCAGTGATCATCGACAGGCTAGCAATCAGCCCCAGCATTTT

d_call: -
v_call: TRBV3-1/TRBV3-2
clone_size: once
j_call: TRBJ1-1
cdr3_aa: CASSQRGGSEAFF
cdr3_nt: TGTGCCAGCAGCCAAAGGGGGGGATCTGAAGCTTTCTTT

d_call: TRBD2
v_call: TRBV5-1
clone_size: few
j_call: TRBJ2-1
cdr3_aa: CASSLDLAGVYNEQFF
cdr3_nt: TGCGCCAGCAGCTTGGACCTAGCGGGGGTCTACAATGAGCAGTTCTTC

d_call: -
v_call: TRBV7-2
clone_size: -
j_call: TRBJ2-2
cdr3_aa: CASSFLGGNTGELFF
cdr3_nt: TGTGCCAGCAGCTTCCTCGGGGGTAACACCGGGGAGCTGTTTTTT

d_call: -
v_call: TRBV28
clone_size: few
j_call: TRBJ2-1
cdr3_aa: CASTPVGLSYNEQFF
cdr3_nt: TGTGCCAGCACCCCGGTGGGGCTCTCCTACAATGAGCAGTTCTTC

d_call: TRBD2
v_call: TRBV11-2
clone_size: -
j_call: TRBJ2-5
cdr3_aa: CASSLGLAGGRETQYF
cdr3_nt: TGTGCCAGCAGCTTAGGCCTAGCGGGGGGGCGGGAGACCCAGTACTTC

d_call: -
v_call: TRBV6-2/TRBV6-3
clone_size: -
j_call: TRBJ1-2
cdr3_aa: CASSSGASLYGYTF
cdr3_nt: TGTGCCAGCAGTTCAGGGGCGAGTCTCTATGGCTACACCTTC

d_call: -
v_call: TRBV7-9
clone_size: -
j_call: TRBJ1-5
cdr3_aa: CASSFIGSQPQHF
cdr3_nt: TGTGCCAGCAGCTTTATCGGGAGTCAGCCCCAGCATTTT

d_call: -
v_call: TRBV15
clone_size: -
j_call: TRBJ2-5
cdr3_aa: CATSRDFGLQYF
cdr3_nt: TGTGCCACCAGCAGAGATTTCGGACTACAGTACTTC

d_call: -
v_call: TRBV7-6
clone_size: -
j_call: TRBJ2-7
cdr3_aa: CASSLVTGVVSEQYF
cdr3_nt: TGTGCCAGCAGCTTAGTAACCGGGGTGGTGAGCGAGCAGTACTTC

d_call: -
v_call: TRBV9
clone_size: few
j_call: TRBJ2-7
cdr3_aa: CASSVVVTSYEQYF
cdr3_nt: TGTGCCAGCAGCGTAGTAGTCACGTCCTACGAGCAGTACTTC

d_call: -
v_call: TRBV2
clone_size: -
j_call: TRBJ1-3
cdr3_aa: CASSEDPRSGNTIYF
cdr3_nt: TGTGCCAGCAGTGAAGACCCCAGGTCTGGAAACACCATATATTTT

d_call: -
v_call: TRBV6-2/TRBV6-3
clone_size: -
j_call: TRBJ2-7
cdr3_aa: CASSYRESYEQYF
cdr3_nt: TGTGCCAGCAGTTACCGGGAATCCTACGAGCAGTACTTC

d_call: -
v_call: TRBV5-4
clone_size: -
j_call: TRBJ2-7
cdr3_aa: CASSLAGGRGEQYF
cdr3_nt: TGTGCCAGCAGCTTGGCCGGAGGGAGGGGGGAGCAGTACTTC

d_call: -
v_call: TRBV5-1
clone_size: -
j_call: TRBJ2-7
cdr3_aa: CASSLTDTGYLPYEQYF
cdr3_nt: TGCGCCAGCAGCTTGACGGATACAGGGTATCTACCCTACGAGCAGTACTTC

d_call: TRBD2
v_call: TRBV5-6
clone_size: -
j_call: TRBJ2-1
cdr3_aa: CASTRRGGAGNEQFF
cdr3_nt: TGTGCCAGCACCCGCCGCGGGGGTGCGGGTAATGAGCAGTTCTTC

d_call: -
v_call: TRBV4-1
clone_size: -
j_call: TRBJ1-2
cdr3_aa: CASSQVPSGDYGYTF
cdr3_nt: TGCGCCAGCAGCCAAGTCCCCTCAGGGGACTATGGCTACACCTTC

d_call: -
v_call: TRBV6-2/TRBV6-3
clone_size: few
j_call: TRBJ1-1
cdr3_aa: CASSYSNLGRGTEAFF
cdr3_nt: TGTGCCAGCAGTTACTCGAACTTGGGGCGTGGTACTGAAGCTTTCTTT

d_call: TRBD1
v_call: TRBV4-2
clone_size: -
j_call: TRBJ2-7
cdr3_aa: CASSQLPGTGSNEQYF
cdr3_nt: TGTGCCAGCAGCCAACTCCCCGGGACAGGGAGCAACGAGCAGTACTTC

d_call: -
v_call: TRBV7-9
clone_size: once
j_call: TRBJ2-7
cdr3_aa: CASSSSVVVLQGSYEQYF
cdr3_nt: TGTGCCAGCAGCTCATCCGTCGTAGTATTACAGGGTTCCTACGAGCAGTACTTC

d_call: -
v_call: TRBV7-3
clone_size: once
j_call: TRBJ2-3
cdr3_aa: CASSERTGTTDTQYF
cdr3_nt: TGTGCCAGCAGCGAGAGGACTGGAACCACAGATACGCAGTATTTT